This TCR beta chain is drawn from a study of radiation and T cells in renal cell carcinoma. In the study overall: Nephrectomy followed 15 Gy stereotactic body radiation by 4 weeks. Findings and limits, study-wide: No pretreatment tumor biopsies were available for baseline clonotypes. From baseline, blood top tumor clonotypes peaked at 2 weeks post-radiation.

Germline V CDR1 and CDR2: ENHRY, SYGVKD. This CDR3 has 17 residues. Trimming took off 10 bases at V and 4 bases at J, with 26 bases between the two ends. Comments on this clone: Its cognate antigen is unknown.

TCRdb's table, derived via immunoSEQ multiplex PCR, lists solely in-frame clones and lacks some. The table records 150,000 or so clones, roughly 85% of them present only once. Regarding time point: baseline pretreatment blood. The sample's treatment: 15 Gy SBRT to primary tumor, nephrectomy 4 weeks later. Clear cell pathology was present in this patient's renal cell carcinoma. The receptor was isolated from a woman aged 50 to 60 with renal cell carcinoma. The chain uses TRBV10-3 and TRBJ1-5, with a tentative D call TRBD1 (6 bases). Sequencing was performed on blood, taken from a patient whose treatment included radiotherapy and nephrectomy. The CDR3 nucleotides read TGTGCCACGACCGACGTCCTTGGCGGGACACAAAATCAGCCCCAGCATTTT. Translating it yields CATTDVLGGTQNQPQHF.